A single TCR beta chain is shown here with its context. Repertoires were generated with immunoSEQ multiplex PCR, while TCRdb's copy carries only in-frame clones and drops some. This table has approximately 130,000 clones, about 95% appearing once. This sample was taken from a study of T cell changes during pregnancy in multiple sclerosis. The germline CDR1 and CDR2 sequences are MGHRA and YSYEKL. Between the trimmed V and J ends, which lost 3 bases and 6 bases, there was a span of 15 bases. The CDR3 runs to 14 residues. The sample consisted of peripheral blood, taken after pregnancy. The V call is TRBV4-1, the J call TRBJ2-7; D unclear. The sequence came from a female donor with multiple sclerosis, enrolled in a pregnancy study. In DNA, the CDR3 is TGCGCCAGCAGCCAGGGCACCGAGCCTCTCGAGCAGTACTTC. This gives the protein CASSQGTEPLEQYF.